A single T cell receptor beta chain is shown here with its context. These data are taken from a study of blood T cell repertoires in COVID-19. Overall study context: COVID-19 samples, acute and convalescent, were from the United States, Italy and Spain. Sample material is recorded as cDNA or gDNA derived from T cells, B-cell-depleted T cells, or PBMCs.

In the source study's methods: Reference gene primers were amplified, and this amplification served to estimate nucleated cell counts. The protocol was immunoSEQ multiplex PCR, while the TCRdb copy is restricted to in-frame clones and leaves out a portion. Clone size and V and J calls were adopted from that table, with D and trimming inferred from the DNA. The data contain some 300,000 clones, around 87% of them singletons. The CDR3 consists of 13 residues. The germline gives CDR1 KGHSH, CDR2 LQKENI. The V gene lost 1 base and the J gene lost 8 bases, with 6 bases spanning the gap. The TCR originated in a man between 65 and 80 years old with acute or convalescent COVID-19. The rearrangement joins TRBV18 to TRBJ1-6, with D possibly being TRBD1 (6 bases). The specimen was peripheral blood. Here the CDR3 DNA reads TGTGCCAGCTCACCACAGGGGGATTCACCCCTCCACTTT. This encodes CASSPQGDSPLHF.